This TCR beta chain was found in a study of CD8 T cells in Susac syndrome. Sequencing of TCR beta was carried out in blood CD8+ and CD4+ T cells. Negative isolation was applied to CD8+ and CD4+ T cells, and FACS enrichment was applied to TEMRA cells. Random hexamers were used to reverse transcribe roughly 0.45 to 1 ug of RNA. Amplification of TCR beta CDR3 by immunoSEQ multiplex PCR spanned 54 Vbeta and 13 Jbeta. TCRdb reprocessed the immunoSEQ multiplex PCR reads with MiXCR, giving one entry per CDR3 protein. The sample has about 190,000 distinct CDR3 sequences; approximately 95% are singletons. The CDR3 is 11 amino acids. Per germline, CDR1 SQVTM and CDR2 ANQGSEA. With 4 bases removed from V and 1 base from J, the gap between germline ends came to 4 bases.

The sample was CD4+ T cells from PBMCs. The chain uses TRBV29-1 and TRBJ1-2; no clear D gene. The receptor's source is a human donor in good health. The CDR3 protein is CSVGRNYGYTF. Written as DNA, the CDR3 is TGCAGCGTTGGGCGTAACTATGGCTACACCTTC.